Listed below are T cell receptor beta chains from one sample, sequenced in a study of cytotoxic CD8 clonotypes in ibrutinib-treated CLL. Generated by immunoSEQ multiplex PCR, the TCRdb table keeps only in-frame clones and is missing some. The sample lists tens of thousands of clones; around 75% were seen once. The source was PBMCs, collected before ibrutinib treatment. These receptors were obtained from a human donor with chronic lymphocytic leukemia. CDR3s include the opening cysteine and the closing phenylalanine or tryptophan. The D gene is left open where the match is weak. Expanded clones are given a class, and other clones once, few, many or no size at all.

j_gene	v_gene	len	abundance	d_gene	CDR3nt	CDR3aa
TRBJ2-7	TRBV19	14	once	-	TGTGCCAGTAGTGTCGTGGGAAACTCCTACGAGCAGTACTTC	CASSVVGNSYEQYF
TRBJ2-1	TRBV10-3	15	-	TRBD2	TGTGCCATCAGTGAGAAGGGACTAGCGGGGTATGAGCAGTTCTTC	CAISEKGLAGYEQFF
TRBJ1-6	TRBV6-5	12	-	TRBD1	TGTGCCAGCAGTTTCAGGGGGGCAGCCCTTTACTTT	CASSFRGAALYF
TRBJ2-7	TRBV19	16	-	-	TGTGCCAGTAGTATATCGACACTCACTTTTTCCTACGAGCAGTACTTC	CASSISTLTFSYEQYF
TRBJ1-1	TRBV11-3	12	-	TRBD1	TGTGCCAGCAGCTTCGGACAGGGGGCCGCTTTCTTT	CASSFGQGAAFF
TRBJ1-4	TRBV4-3	15	-	-	TGCGCCAGCAGCCAAGCTCCCTCCGCTAATGAAAAACTGTTTTTT	CASSQAPSANEKLFF
TRBJ2-1	TRBV6-4	14	-	-	TGTGCCAGCAGTGATGGCGGTGTTTTGGGTGAGCAGTTCTTC	CASSDGGVLGEQFF
TRBJ2-2	TRBV19	14	-	-	TGTGCCAGTAGTACTCGCAGGGCTTCCGGGGAGCTGTTTTTT	CASSTRRASGELFF
TRBJ2-7	TRBV6-5	14	-	-	TGTGCCAGCAAACGGGGACAAAGCTCCTACGAGCAGTACTTC	CASKRGQSSYEQYF
TRBJ1-1	TRBV27	17	-	-	TGTGCCAGCAGTTTGGAGGGACGGGTAGGCCAGACCAAGGGAGCTTTCTTT	CASSLEGRVGQTKGAFF
TRBJ2-1	TRBV7-3	15	-	TRBD2	TGTGCCAGCAGCTTAATACCGGGAGGAAACAATGAGCAGTTCTTC	CASSLIPGGNNEQFF
TRBJ1-2	TRBV19	15	-	TRBD1	TGTGCCAGTCAAACCCAGGGGGCTTCTAACTATGGCTACACCTTC	CASQTQGASNYGYTF
TRBJ2-1	TRBV6-5	16	-	TRBD2	TGTGCCAGCAGTTACTCGGGACTAGCGGGACTGAGTGAGCAGTTCTTC	CASSYSGLAGLSEQFF
TRBJ2-1	TRBV10-2	12	-	-	TGCGCCAGCTCAGTTTCCTACAATGAGCAGTTCTTC	CASSVSYNEQFF
TRBJ1-1	TRBV28	11	-	-	TGTGCCAGCAGTTTGACGACTGAAGCTTTCTTT	CASSLTTEAFF
TRBJ2-1	TRBV28	15	-	TRBD1	TGTGCCAGCAGTTTACCCGGGACAGGTTACAATGAGCAGTTCTTC	CASSLPGTGYNEQFF